The next 21 T cell receptor beta chains were all read from a single sample in a study of Ad26.COV2.S vaccination and SARS-CoV-2 variants (TCRdb year 2021). The label giving this sample's treatment or condition can be read as: around 19 received Ad26.COV2.S at low or high dose, single or two shots; 5 received placebo; per-sample allocation not given. For vaccine and placebo recipients, repertoires were sequenced using samples collected on day 63 after the first injection. The method was the immunoSEQ multiplex PCR assay. TCRdb's version of the immuneACCESS table is confined to in-frame rearrangements and falls short of the full clone set. An unresolved V gene accounts for under half of the shortfall where checked; the remainder is of unknown origin. The sample data list about 500,000 clones, and approximately 90% of these were observed just once. The ten largest clonotypes hold over 1.5% of the sample.

The input for sequencing was peripheral blood, taken in a trial of Ad26.COV2.S vaccine versus placebo. All receptors derive from a person aged 18-65 years who received the Ad26.COV2.S COVID-19 vaccine or a placebo.

DNA of the CDR3: TGTGCCAGTAGCAGACTAGCGGGGCGACACTACGAGCAGTACTTC. Protein: CASSRLAGRHYEQYF. The chain recombines TRBV19 with TRBJ2-7; 11 nucleotides agree with TRBD2. CDR1 is LNHDA and CDR2 is SQIVND in the germline V gene (reference sequence). Losses at the gene ends were 6 bases for V and 3 bases for J; bases not matched to a gene: 7. CDR3 size: 15 residues.

This clone was observed a handful of times. The chain employs TRBV9 and TRBJ1-3; D gene unclear. The V end lost 6 bases, the J end lost 4 bases, and 11 bases lay between the germline ends. This CDR3 is 13 amino acids long. Germline V gene data show CDR1 as SGDLS and CDR2 as YYNGEE. In DNA form, the CDR3 reads TGTGCCAGCATGGCCTCGGGAGGAAACACCATATATTTT. Protein product: CASMASGGNTIYF. The whole variable domain, remainder taken from reference TRBV9 and TRBJ1-3, is DSGVTQTPKHLITATGQRVTLRCSPRSGDLSVYWYQQSLDQGLQFLIQYYNGEERAKGNILERFSAQQFPDLHSELNLSSLELGDSALYFCASMASGGNTIYFGEGSWLTVV.

This chain links TRBV28 with TRBJ1-3; unclear D gene. The CDR3 extends over 13 amino acids. From germline, CDR1 is MDHEN and CDR2 SYDVKM. Deletions cut 4 bases from V and 2 bases from J, with 6 bases between. CDR3 region: CASSSGAGNTIYF. CDR3 nucleotide sequence: TGTGCCAGCAGTTCTGGTGCTGGAAACACCATATATTTT.

V and J are TRBV18 and TRBJ1-2; weak D call: TRBD1 (6 bases). Germline CDR1 KGHSH, CDR2 LQKENI. The CDR3 is 13 residues long. V was clipped by 2 bases and J by 6 bases, with 10 bases between them. CDR3 sequence (DNA): TGTGCCAGCTCACCAAGACAGGTAGATGGCTACACCTTC. The encoded protein is CASSPRQVDGYTF. Based on the CDR3 plus reference TRBV18 and TRBJ1-2, the full variable domain is NAGVMQNPRHLVRRRGQEARLRCSPMKGHSHVYWYRQLPEEGLKFMVYLQKENIIDESGMPKERFSAEFPKEGPSILRIQQVVRGDSAAYFCASSPRQVDGYTFGSGTRLTVV.

Concerning this clone: Other DNA sequences in the sample encode the same CDR3. The V call is TRBV28, the J call TRBJ1-3; 7 bases are a match to TRBD1. Germline CDR1 MDHEN, CDR2 SYDVKM. The CDR3 has 14 amino acids. V shed 5 bases, J shed 0 bases, and the junction held 1 base outside the gene matches. Written as DNA, the CDR3 is TGTGCCAGCAGTCCAGGGGGCTCTGGAAACACCATATATTTT. It encodes CASSPGGSGNTIYF.

The chain recombines TRBV28 with TRBJ2-7; D possibly corresponds to TRBD1 (6 bases). V dropped 8 bases and J dropped 2 bases, with 16 bases sitting between them. Per germline, CDR1 MDHEN and CDR2 SYDVKM. There are 14 residues in the CDR3. CDR3 loop: CASSKGDTTYEQYF. DNA for the CDR3: TGTGCCAGCTCCAAGGGGGACACTACCTACGAGCAGTACTTC.

The chain is built from TRBV29-1 and TRBJ2-1; D might be TRBD1 (6 bases). Germline assignment: CDR1 SQVTM and CDR2 ANQGSEA. The V and J ends lost 2 bases and 4 bases respectively, with 18 bases between them. The CDR3 totals 16 residues. CDR3 coding DNA: TGCAGCGTTGAAACCGGCGGACAGACCTTATACAATGAGCAGTTCTTC. It is translated as CSVETGGQTLYNEQFF.

Comments on this clone: The same CDR3 can be traced to other DNA sequences in this sample. The chain carries TRBV19 and TRBJ2-7, with 8 positions matching TRBD1. The CDR3 runs 12 residues. Trimming took 8 bases from V and 3 from J; bases not matched to a gene: 3. Per the germline V gene, CDR1 is LNHDA and CDR2 is SQIVND (reference sequence). CDR3: CASSDRGYEQYF. The CDR3 coding sequence is TGTGCCAGTTCCGACAGGGGCTACGAGCAGTACTTC.

V usage is TRBV29-1 and J usage is TRBJ1-2, with 9 nucleotides matching TRBD1. From germline, CDR1 is SQVTM and CDR2 ANQGSEA. Trimming took 1 base from V and 7 from J; bases not matched to a gene: 4. This CDR3 has 13 amino acids. In DNA form, the CDR3 reads TGCAGCGTTGAAGGGGACAGGGTAGGTGGCTACACCTTC. Its protein product is CSVEGDRVGGYTF.

Note on this clone: The same CDR3 can be traced to other DNA sequences in this sample. The rearrangement links TRBV25-1 to TRBJ2-3, with D perhaps TRBD1 (5 bases). The CDR3 contains 14 residues. Trimming left V 1 base short and J 0 bases short, with 5 bases between. Looked up from germline, CDR1 is MGHDK and CDR2 is SYGVNS. The CDR3 loop reads CASSEWGSTDTQYF. Here the CDR3 DNA reads TGTGCCAGCAGTGAATGGGGCAGCACAGATACGCAGTATTTT. The entire variable domain, with the rest obtained from reference TRBV25-1 and TRBJ2-3, is as follows: EADIYQTPRYLVIGTGKKITLECSQTMGHDKMYWYQQDPGMELHLIHYSYGVNSTEKGDLSSESTVSRIRTEHFPLTLESARPSHTSQYLCASSEWGSTDTQYFGPGTRLTVL.

This chain joins TRBV5-1 and TRBJ1-1; possibly TRBD1 for D (5 bases). This CDR3 contains 15 residues. Trimming cost V 7 bases and J 4 bases, with 20 bases left between them. Per germline, CDR1 SGHRS and CDR2 YFSETQ. CDR3 DNA sequence: TGCGCCAGCTCCGGGACCTATGGGGTAGGCACTGAAGCTTTCTTT. It encodes CASSGTYGVGTEAFF. Combining the CDR3 with reference TRBV5-1 and TRBJ1-1 gives the whole variable domain KAGVTQTPRYLIKTRGQQVTLSCSPISGHRSVSWYQQTPGQGLQFLFEYFSETQRNKGNFPGRFSGRQFSNSRSEMNVSTLELGDSALYLCASSGTYGVGTEAFFGQGTRLTVV.

The rearrangement links TRBV30 to TRBJ2-2; D remains unclear. V lost 3 bases and J lost 6, with 8 bases in between. From germline, CDR1 is GTSNPN and CDR2 SVGIG (reference sequence). This CDR3 is 12 amino acids long. The CDR3: CAWRGLAGELFF. For the CDR3, the DNA is TGTGCCTGGAGGGGCCTCGCCGGGGAGCTGTTTTTT.

The chain combines TRBV19 with TRBJ2-1; possibly TRBD2 for D (5 bases). Germline V gene sequence: CDR1 LNHDA, CDR2 SQIVND (reference sequence). The CDR3 covers 16 residues. The ends were cut back, 2 bases at V and 0 bases at J, with 11 bases in the middle. The CDR3, as DNA: TGTGCCAGTAGTATACTAGCTTATACCTCCTACAATGAGCAGTTCTTC. Translation gives CASSILAYTSYNEQFF.

The chain uses TRBV5-4 and TRBJ2-3; D may be TRBD2 (5 bases). V lost 1 base and J 4 bases, leaving 7 bases between the germline ends. The CDR3 runs 13 residues. In germline, CDR1 is SGHNT, CDR2 YYREEE (reference sequence). The CDR3 sequence: CASSLPGADTQYF. In DNA, the CDR3 is TGTGCCAGCAGCTTGCCCGGGGCAGATACGCAGTATTTT. Based on the CDR3 plus reference TRBV5-4 and TRBJ2-3, the full variable domain is ETGVTQSPTHLIKTRGQQVTLRCSSQSGHNTVSWYQQALGQGPQFIFQYYREEENGRGNFPPRFSGLQFPNYSSELNVNALELDDSALYLCASSLPGADTQYFGPGTRLTVL.

This clone was seen only a few times. The rearrangement joins TRBV28 to TRBJ2-7; 12 nucleotides align to TRBD2. V lost 3 bases, J lost 6 bases, and 3 bases stayed unmatched. The CDR3 covers 14 residues. Germline V gene sequence: CDR1 MDHEN, CDR2 SYDVKM. This CDR3 is CASSFGLAGTEQYF. CDR3 nucleotide sequence: TGTGCCAGCAGTTTCGGACTAGCGGGAACCGAGCAGTACTTC.

J is TRBJ2-3 and V is TRBV19; tentative D call: TRBD1 (6 bases). This CDR3 has 13 amino acids. With 4 bases removed from V and 3 bases from J, the gap between germline ends came to 8 bases. Germline V gene lookup returns CDR1 LNHDA and CDR2 SQIVND (reference sequence). The CDR3 coding sequence is TGTGCCAGTAGTACACAGGGAACAGATACGCAGTATTTT. Encoded protein: CASSTQGTDTQYF.

The chain uses TRBV14 and TRBJ2-3; the D gene could be TRBD1 or TRBD2 (7 bases each). Trimming took off 4 bases at V and 4 bases at J, with 18 bases between the two ends. CDR3 length equals 16 residues. CDR1 and CDR2 (germline): SGHDN, FVKESK. This CDR3 is CASSRQGGLVSDTQYF. The DNA of the CDR3 is TGTGCCAGCAGCCGTCAGGGGGGGCTGGTATCAGATACGCAGTATTTT.

The chain has TRBV1 and TRBJ2-7; the listed D gene, TRBD2, was not tested against the DNA. TRBV1 is termed a pseudogene. The CDR3 is 19 residues long. The CDR3 reads CTSSQDRASALPLNYEQYF. Written as DNA, the CDR3 is TGCACCAGCAGCCAAGATAGGGCTAGCGCCCTCCCACTTAACTACGAGCAGTACTTC.

The rearrangement joins TRBV30 to TRBJ1-1, with D perhaps matching TRBD1 (6 bases). The germline V gene has CDR1 GTSNPN and CDR2 SVGIG (reference sequence). Trimming removed 3 bases at V and 4 bases at J, with 24 bases between. CDR3 length: 17 amino acids. CDR3 sequence (DNA): TGTGCCTGGAGCCTTAGCGGGGGGCCGCCTAGGCGCACTGAAGCTTTCTTT. Its translation: CAWSLSGGPPRRTEAFF.

This clone was seen once. The chain joins TRBV4-3 to TRBJ2-1; D is possibly TRBD2 (5 bases). Trimming removed 0 bases from V and 0 bases from J, with 12 bases in between. Germline V CDR1 and CDR2: LGHNA, YSLEER. This CDR3 has 17 amino acids. CDR3 region: CASSQEGPDYSYNEQFF. CDR3 coding DNA: TGCGCCAGCAGCCAAGAAGGGCCAGACTACTCCTACAATGAGCAGTTCTTC.

V gene TRBV3-1 (or the pseudogene TRBV3-2) combines with J gene TRBJ2-3; D gene uncertain. From germline, CDR1 is LGHDT and CDR2 YNNKEL (reference sequence). The length of the CDR3 is 14 residues. V gave up 2 bases and J gave up 1 base, with 7 bases separating them. The CDR3 DNA is TGTGCCAGCAGCCAATTGTCCGGCACAGATACGCAGTATTTT. It translates to CASSQLSGTDTQYF.